These T cell receptor beta chains were read from a single sample in a study of T cell responses to AZD1222 COVID-19 vaccine. Only in-frame clones appear in the TCRdb table, and some are missing; sequencing was by immunoSEQ multiplex PCR. Among around 270,000 clones listed, 90% to 95% were seen once. This material consisted of peripheral blood, taken 28 days after the second AZD1222 dose. These receptors were taken from an adult who received the AZD1222 COVID-19 vaccine. Both conserved end residues are part of each CDR3. The D gene is left open where the match is weak. A row's size may be missing; if present it is once, few, many or a size class.

>.|TRBV3-1/TRBV3-2|.|TRBJ1-1|15
TGTGCCAGCAGCACTCCTTCGGGACAAACAAACAGGGCTTTCTTT
CASSTPSGQTNRAFF
>.|TRBV5-1|.|TRBJ1-1|13
TGCGCCAGCAGCCCCACAGGGAACACTGAAGCTTTCTTT
CASSPTGNTEAFF
>TRBD1|TRBV10-3|.|TRBJ2-1|13
TGTGCCATCAGTGGGGGACAGGGGGTTGAGCAGTTCTTC
CAISGGQGVEQFF
>.|TRBV7-2|.|TRBJ1-2|13
TGTGCCAGCAGCCACCAGCAGAACTATGGCTACACCTTC
CASSHQQNYGYTF
>.|TRBV2|.|TRBJ2-1|12
TGTGCCAGCAGTAAGGGACGAAATGAGCAGTTCTTC
CASSKGRNEQFF
>.|TRBV6-2/TRBV6-3|.|TRBJ1-6|16
TGTGCCAGCAGTCCCGCGGAAGGGTTTGGGAATTCACCCCTCCACTTT
CASSPAEGFGNSPLHF
>.|TRBV10-2|.|TRBJ1-5|15
TGCGCCAGCACTGAATGGGGGGGCGGCGATCAGCCCCAGCATTTT
CASTEWGGGDQPQHF
>.|TRBV5-6|.|TRBJ1-3|15
TGTGCCAGCAGCCTCCGAACAGGGCCTGGAAACACCATATATTTT
CASSLRTGPGNTIYF
>.|TRBV2|.|TRBJ1-6|17
TGTGCCAGCAGTCTGAGGACAGCCAACTCTTTCAATTCACCCCTCCACTTT
CASSLRTANSFNSPLHF
>TRBD1|TRBV14|.|TRBJ1-4|15
TGTGCCAGCAGCTCTCGGACAGGGACTAATGAAAAACTGTTTTTT
CASSSRTGTNEKLFF
>.|TRBV30|once|TRBJ1-2|12
TGTGCCTCCTATCCTAAAGGGACTGGCTACACCTTC
CASYPKGTGYTF
>.|TRBV7-2|.|TRBJ2-7|15
TGTGCCAGCAGCTTAGCAACATATGGTCGTGGCGAGCAGTACTTC
CASSLATYGRGEQYF
>.|TRBV7-2|.|TRBJ1-3|15
TGTGCCAGCAGCCCGGGGCCAGGGGATGGAAACACCATATATTTT
CASSPGPGDGNTIYF
>TRBD2|TRBV5-6|.|TRBJ2-5|14
TGTGCCAGCAGCTTGCGGGGGGGGCAAGAGACCCAGTACTTC
CASSLRGGQETQYF
>TRBD1|TRBV6-2/TRBV6-3|once|TRBJ1-4|15
TGTGCCAGCAGTGGACCGGGACAGATGAATGAAAAACTGTTTTTT
CASSGPGQMNEKLFF
>.|TRBV7-9|.|TRBJ1-1|13
TGTGCCAGCAGCCTCTCGTCGGGGACTGAAGCTTTCTTT
CASSLSSGTEAFF
>.|TRBV19|.|TRBJ1-2|13
TGTGCCAGTAGTCCAACTCCCGGACATCGCTACACCTTC
CASSPTPGHRYTF
>.|TRBV27|once|TRBJ2-6|15
TGTGCCAGCAGCCTCAGGGGTGGTGGGGCCAACGTCCTGACTTTC
CASSLRGGGANVLTF
>TRBD2|TRBV29-1|.|TRBJ2-2|17
TGCAGCGCCTCAGGGACTAGCGGGAGAGGGGGAACCGGGGAGCTGTTTTTT
CSASGTSGRGGTGELFF
>TRBD2|TRBV6-2/TRBV6-3|.|TRBJ2-3|16
TGTGCCAGCAGTTACTCCTCTAGCGGGGGAAGGGATACGCAGTATTTT
CASSYSSSGGRDTQYF
>TRBD1|TRBV7-2|.|TRBJ2-7|14
TGTGCCAGCAGCTCTCGACAGGGGAGGCACGAGCAGTACTTC
CASSSRQGRHEQYF
>TRBD1|TRBV24-1|.|TRBJ2-1|16
TGTGCCACCAGTGACCCCGGGACAGGTTTATACAATGAGCAGTTCTTC
CATSDPGTGLYNEQFF
>.|TRBV28|.|TRBJ1-2|13
TGTGCCAGCAGTTCGGCCGGGCCGAGGGGCTACACCTTC
CASSSAGPRGYTF
>.|TRBV3-1/TRBV3-2|.|TRBJ1-1|14
TGTGCCAGCAGCCAACTAGAGGGGCCCACTGAAGCTTTCTTT
CASSQLEGPTEAFF